This T cell receptor (beta chain) was profiled in a study of long-term antiretroviral therapy in people with HIV. Sequencing relied on immunoSEQ assay v3.0, run at survey level. Per-sample sequencing targets were roughly 35,000-55,000 T-cell genomes. Data came from immunoSEQ multiplex PCR; TCRdb stores just in-frame clones and leaves some out. The table records tens of thousands of clones, around 80% of them present only once. Germline trimming cut 2 bases from V and 1 base from J; bases unmatched to any gene: 1. The CDR3 has 15 residues. CDR1 and CDR2 from the germline V gene are SGHAT and FQNNGV. This TCR was sampled from a man between 25 and 39 years old with HIV. This sample comprised unsorted PBMCs, obtained approximately 4.3 years after starting antiretroviral therapy. The V call is TRBV11-2, the J call TRBJ2-2; 7 nucleotides align to TRBD2. The CDR3 DNA follows: TGTGCCAGCAGCTTACCTAGCGGGAACACCGGGGAGCTGTTTTTT. Translation: CASSLPSGNTGELFF.